One sample yielded the 27 T cell receptor beta chains listed below, sequenced in a study of early T cells in non-severe SARS-CoV-2 infection. TCRdb processed the 5' RACE reads anew with MiXCR; each CDR3 protein has one entry. The table records 60,000 to 70,000 distinct CDR3 sequences, just under 5% of them present only once. Sequencing was done on a sample of whole blood. These receptor sequences come from an adult who was a healthcare worker with PCR-confirmed SARS-CoV-2 infection or an uninfected control (not recorded which).

This clonotype was seen more than once but under ten times. The rearrangement links TRBV5-1 to TRBJ1-3; D uncertain. Germline values: CDR1 SGHRS, CDR2 YFSETQ. CDR3 length: 15 residues. The V gene lost 0 bases and the J gene lost 0 bases, with 7 bases spanning the gap. CDR3 sequence reads: CASSLDQISGNTIYF. The CDR3 bases are TGCGCCAGCAGCTTGGACCAAATCTCTGGAAACACCATATATTTT.

This clonotype was detected many times. The V call is TRBV12-3 or TRBV12-4, the J call TRBJ1-4, with D unclear. V was shortened by 1 base and J by 8 bases, with 8 bases between the two germline ends. The CDR3 extends over 13 amino acids. For the CDR3, the DNA is TGTGCCAGCAGTTTAGTTAACCGGGAAAAACTGTTTTTT. It yields the protein CASSLVNREKLFF.

As concerns this clonotype: This may be a read error: a much more frequent sequence differs by one nucleotide. This sequence joins TRBV11-2 and TRBJ2-7, with 10 bases aligning to TRBD1. The CDR3 is 13 amino acids. Trimming cost V 8 bases and J 3 bases; bases outside gene matches: 4. The germline CDR1 and CDR2 sequences are SGHAT and FQNNGV. The DNA of the CDR3 is TGTGCCAGCGCCGGGACAGGGGTCTACGAGCAGTACTTC. Protein sequence: CASAGTGVYEQYF.

V usage is TRBV29-1 and J usage is TRBJ2-7; the match to TRBD1 covers 12 bases. The germline gives CDR1 SQVTM, CDR2 ANQGSEA. The CDR3 length is 17 residues. With 0 bases clipped from V and 1 base from J, the junction kept 7 bases outside the gene matches. CDR3 in DNA: TGCAGCGTTGAAGATAGTGGGACAGGGGGCTTTTCCTACGAGCAGTACTTC. Translated: CSVEDSGTGGFSYEQYF.

This clonotype was recorded at least ten times. The chain links TRBV20-1 to TRBJ2-1; 8 bases fit TRBD2. The CDR3 loop spans 13 amino acids. J was trimmed by 9 bases and V by 4 bases; bases with no gene match: 8. Germline V CDR1 and CDR2: DFQATT, SNEGSKA (reference sequence). The CDR3 region is CSANFGRAGEQFF. In nucleotides, the CDR3 is TGCAGTGCTAACTTCGGGAGGGCGGGTGAGCAGTTCTTC.

The chain links TRBV27 to TRBJ1-6; D call uncertain. CDR1 is MNHEY, CDR2 SMNVEV, per germline (reference sequence). The CDR3 extends over 16 amino acids. V was trimmed by 6 bases and J by 0 bases, leaving 12 bases between them. This CDR3 is CASSRKQSSYNSPLHF. The CDR3 DNA sequence: TGTGCCAGCAGCCGTAAGCAGAGCTCCTATAATTCACCCCTCCACTTT.

V is TRBV3-1 and J is TRBJ2-1; 7 nucleotides agree with TRBD2. V lost 3 bases, J lost 14 bases, and 10 bases stayed unmatched. Per the germline V gene, CDR1 is LGHDT and CDR2 is YNNKEL (reference sequence). This CDR3 is built from 13 residues. The CDR3 sequence is CASSHGSGTGKFF. In nucleotides, the CDR3 is TGTGCCAGCAGCCATGGGAGCGGGACGGGCAAGTTCTTC.

J is TRBJ1-6 and V is TRBV7-2; D is uncertain. Germline V CDR1 and CDR2: SGHTA, FQGNSA. V lost 1 base, J lost 7 bases, and 14 bases lay in between. CDR3 size: 16 residues. The CDR3 DNA reads as TGTGCCAGCAGCTTAGAGAAGAGACACGGGAATTCACCCCTCCACTTT. It encodes CASSLEKRHGNSPLHF.

The chain has TRBV7-2 and TRBJ2-3; unclear D gene. Germline V lookup: CDR1 SGHTA, CDR2 FQGNSA. The CDR3 is made up of 14 amino acids. Trimming took off 7 bases at V and 2 bases at J, with 13 bases between the two ends. CDR3 bases: TGTGCCAGCAACCTGGTCACTAACACAGATACGCAGTATTTT. This translates into CASNLVTNTDTQYF. Supplemented by reference TRBV7-2 and TRBJ2-3, the full variable domain reads GAGVSQSPSNKVTEKGKDVELRCDPISGHTALYWYRQSLGQGLEFLIYFQGNSAPDKSGLPSDRFSAERTGGSVSTLTIQRTQQEDSAVYLCASNLVTNTDTQYFGPGTRLTVL.

The chain joins TRBV6-2 or TRBV6-3 to TRBJ2-7; D possibly corresponds to TRBD1 (6 bases). Trimming took 6 bases from V and 6 from J, leaving 18 bases between them. Germline CDR1 and CDR2: MNHEY and SVGEGT. The CDR3 has 14 residues. In nucleotides, the CDR3 is TGTGCCAGCAGGCGAGGACAGAGCGTTTTCGAGCAGTACTTC. Amino acids: CASRRGQSVFEQYF.

This clonotype occurred many times. This rearrangement joins TRBV4-3 to TRBJ2-3, with D tentatively TRBD2 (6 bases). In germline, CDR1 is LGHNA, CDR2 YSLEER. This CDR3 is built from 18 residues. Trimming left V 2 bases short and J 2 bases short, with 20 bases between. CDR3 sequence: CASSQHPGGSEFTDTQYF. Written as DNA, the CDR3 is TGCGCCAGCAGCCAACACCCCGGGGGTAGCGAGTTCACAGATACGCAGTATTTT.

This clonotype was found many times. This chain uses TRBV28 with TRBJ1-3, with unresolved D. Germline CDR1 and CDR2: MDHEN and SYDVKM. The CDR3 consists of 13 residues. The V end was cut by 3 bases, the J end by 0 bases, with 3 bases between. The CDR3: CASSFSSGNTIYF. The CDR3 DNA is TGTGCCAGCAGTTTCAGCTCTGGAAACACCATATATTTT.

This clonotype has just a few counts. The V gene is TRBV7-6, the J gene TRBJ2-1; TRBD1 matches at 10 bases. The CDR3 is made up of 15 amino acids. The germline gives CDR1 SGHVS, CDR2 FNYEAQ. The trim removed 1 base at V and 7 bases at J, leaving 4 bases unmatched. The CDR3 spells CASSLGQGARNEQFF. The CDR3 nucleotides are TGTGCCAGCAGCTTAGGACAGGGGGCGCGAAATGAGCAGTTCTTC.

The chain employs TRBV28 and TRBJ1-5, with D uncertain. The CDR3 consists of 13 residues. Per germline, CDR1 MDHEN and CDR2 SYDVKM. V dropped 5 bases and J dropped 2 bases, with 7 bases sitting between them. CDR3: CASSTLRNQPQHF. CDR3 nucleotide sequence: TGTGCCAGCAGTACTCTACGCAATCAGCCCCAGCATTTT.

This chain links TRBV3-1 with TRBJ2-7; D uncertain. CDR1 is LGHDT, CDR2 YNNKEL, per germline (reference sequence). The CDR3 contains 12 residues. V lost 2 bases and J lost 4, with 6 bases in between. Here the CDR3 DNA reads TGTGCCAGCAGCCAACGACGTTACGAGCAGTACTTC. Its protein is CASSQRRYEQYF.

The V call is TRBV30, the J call TRBJ1-4, with D possibly TRBD1 on 5 matching bases. Germline V gene lookup returns CDR1 GTSNPN and CDR2 SVGIG (reference sequence). The CDR3 runs to 15 residues. V was pared by 0 bases and J by 5 bases, with 13 bases between. The chain's CDR3 is CAWSVSGHPNEKLFF. Written as DNA, the CDR3 is TGTGCCTGGAGTGTAAGTGGACACCCCAATGAAAAACTGTTTTTT.

There are many counts of this clonotype. The chain's CDR3 is CASNSDGNYGYTF. CDR3 nucleotides: TGCGCCAGCAACTCGGACGGAAACTATGGCTACACCTTC. The rearrangement uses TRBV5-1 and TRBJ1-2; D is ambiguous. V dropped 6 bases and J dropped 2 bases, with 11 bases sitting between them. Germline values: CDR1 SGHRS, CDR2 YFSETQ. The CDR3 has 13 residues.

The sample holds many counts of this clonotype. V gene TRBV18 combines with J gene TRBJ1-5; D uncertain. With 2 bases removed from V and 6 bases from J, the gap between germline ends came to 11 bases. Looked up from germline, CDR1 is KGHSH and CDR2 is LQKENI. The CDR3 is 14 residues long. As DNA, the CDR3 is TGTGCCAGCTCACCAGGTCAGGTAGTTCAGCCCCAGCATTTT. Its protein product is CASSPGQVVQPQHF. Based on the CDR3 plus reference TRBV18 and TRBJ1-5, the full variable domain is NAGVMQNPRHLVRRRGQEARLRCSPMKGHSHVYWYRQLPEEGLKFMVYLQKENIIDESGMPKERFSAEFPKEGPSILRIQQVVRGDSAAYFCASSPGQVVQPQHFGDGTRLSIL.

This clonotype has at least ten counts. This sequence joins TRBV5-1 and TRBJ2-1; D may be TRBD1 (5 bases). Germline-derived CDR1 and CDR2 are SGHRS and YFSETQ. V was pared by 4 bases and J by 11 bases, with 10 bases between. The CDR3 runs 11 residues. The CDR3 sequence is CASSRLDKQFF. The CDR3 DNA reads as TGCGCCAGCAGCAGACTGGACAAGCAGTTCTTC.

This clonotype appeared many times. The V call is TRBV11-2, the J call TRBJ1-2; D remains ambiguous. The CDR3 totals 13 residues. Trimming shortened V by 5 bases and J by 2 bases, and 9 bases separated the two germline ends. CDR1 is SGHAT, CDR2 FQNNGV, per germline. The CDR3 DNA reads as TGTGCCAGCAGCCCCGTTTTCAACTATGGCTACACCTTC. Protein product: CASSPVFNYGYTF.

The chain couples TRBV5-1 to TRBJ2-1; 7 bases fit TRBD1. Germline values: CDR1 SGHRS, CDR2 YFSETQ. The CDR3 contains 16 residues. V was clipped by 4 bases and J by 4 bases; unmatched bases: 11. CDR3 residues: CASSPGDSRGYNEQFF. CDR3 in DNA: TGCGCCAGCAGCCCCGGGGACAGTAGGGGTTACAATGAGCAGTTCTTC.

This clonotype showed up many times. The V gene is TRBV5-1, the J gene TRBJ2-7; the match to TRBD2 covers 14 bases. This CDR3 region has 14 residues. V was clipped by 2 bases and J by 6 bases; unmatched bases: 1. Germline V gene lookup returns CDR1 SGHRS and CDR2 YFSETQ. The CDR3: CASSLGTSGGEQYF. The CDR3 bases are TGCGCCAGCAGCTTAGGGACTAGCGGGGGCGAGCAGTACTTC.

At least ten counts were recorded for this clonotype. This sequence joins TRBV10-3 and TRBJ1-5; no firm D call. Germline assignment: CDR1 ENHRY and CDR2 SYGVKD. This CDR3 is built from 13 residues. V was cut by 6 bases and J by 9 bases, with 15 bases left in between. The CDR3 is CAISPNSSRPQHF. The CDR3 coding sequence is TGTGCCATCAGCCCAAATTCAAGTAGGCCCCAGCATTTT.

This clonotype came up many times. The rearrangement joins TRBV9 to TRBJ1-2; TRBD1 matches at 8 bases. Trimming cost V 0 bases and J 6 bases; bases outside gene matches: 16. The CDR3 sequence is 18 residues long. Germline V gives CDR1 SGDLS, CDR2 YYNGEE. CDR3 coding DNA: TGTGCCAGCAGCGTAGTAGGGACAGGCCCCCTGGGTGGAGATGGCTACACCTTC. Its protein product is CASSVVGTGPLGGDGYTF.

This clonotype was recorded a few times. The chain carries TRBV7-3 and TRBJ2-2; D is tentatively TRBD1 or TRBD2 (5 bases each). The CDR3 length is 15 residues. Per the germline V gene, CDR1 is SGHTA and CDR2 is FQGTGA. Between the trimmed V and J ends, which lost 5 bases and 6 bases, there was a span of 16 bases. The CDR3 nucleotides read TGTGCCAGCAGCGGGGGATTTAGTAGTGCCGGGGAGCTGTTTTTT. Translated: CASSGGFSSAGELFF.

This clonotype showed up many times. The chain recombines TRBV6-2 or TRBV6-3 with TRBJ2-1; TRBD2 is a possible D gene (5 bases). The CDR3 is 12 amino acids. Germline lookup yields CDR1 MNHEY and CDR2 SVGEGT. V lost 7 bases and J 4 bases, leaving 8 bases between the germline ends. CDR3 sequence (DNA): TGTGCCAGCAATCGGGGTTACAATGAGCAGTTCTTC. It yields the protein CASNRGYNEQFF.

The genes are TRBV7-3 and TRBJ1-6; D remains unclear. The CDR3 loop spans 13 amino acids. Trimming shortened V by 6 bases and J by 10 bases, and 13 bases separated the two germline ends. From germline, CDR1 is SGHTA and CDR2 FQGTGA. The CDR3 spells CASSFDRSSPLHF. CDR3 coding DNA: TGTGCCAGCAGTTTCGACCGTAGCTCACCCCTCCACTTT.